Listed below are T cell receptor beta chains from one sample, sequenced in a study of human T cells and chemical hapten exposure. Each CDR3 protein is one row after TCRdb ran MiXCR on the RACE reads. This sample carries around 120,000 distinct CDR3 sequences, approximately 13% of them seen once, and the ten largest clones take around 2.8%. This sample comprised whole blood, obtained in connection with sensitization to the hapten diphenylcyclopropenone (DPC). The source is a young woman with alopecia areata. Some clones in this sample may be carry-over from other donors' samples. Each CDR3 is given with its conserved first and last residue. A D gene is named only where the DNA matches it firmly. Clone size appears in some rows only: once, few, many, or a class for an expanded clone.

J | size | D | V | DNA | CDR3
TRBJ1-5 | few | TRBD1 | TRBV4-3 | TGCGCCAGCAGCCAAGAGGTAGGGGGCTACCAGCCCCAGCATTTT | CASSQEVGGYQPQHF
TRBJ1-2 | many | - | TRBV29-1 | TGCAGCGCCTCTAACCCCGGGGCCTCTAACTATGGCTACACCTTC | CSASNPGASNYGYTF
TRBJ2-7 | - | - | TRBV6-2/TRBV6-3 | TGTGCCAGCAGTTACCGAGCCAGACCGTACGAGCAGTACTTC | CASSYRARPYEQYF
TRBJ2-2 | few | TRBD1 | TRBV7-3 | TGTGCCAGCAGCTCCAACCGACAGGGTAGCGGGGAGCTGTTTTTT | CASSSNRQGSGELFF
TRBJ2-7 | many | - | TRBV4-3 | TGCGCCAGCAGCCCGCGGGGGCTAGGTACGTCCTACGAGCAGTACTTC | CASSPRGLGTSYEQYF
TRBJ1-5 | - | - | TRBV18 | TGTGCCAGCTCACCCGGAGGGGCTAGCAATCAGCCCCAGCATTTT | CASSPGGASNQPQHF
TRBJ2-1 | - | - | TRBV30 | TGTGCCTGGAGTGGGGGGGCATCGGATGAGCAGTTCTTC | CAWSGGASDEQFF
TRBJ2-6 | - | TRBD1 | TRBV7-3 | TGTGCCAGCAGCGCCCCGGGACAGGGTTCCTCTGGGGCCAACGTCCTGACTTTC | CASSAPGQGSSGANVLTF
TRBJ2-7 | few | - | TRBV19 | TGTGCCAGTAGCTCAGGGCGGAACGAGCAGTACTTC | CASSSGRNEQYF
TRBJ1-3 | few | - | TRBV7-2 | TGTGCCAGCAGCTTAAGCCTTGACCGAAACACCATATATTTT | CASSLSLDRNTIYF
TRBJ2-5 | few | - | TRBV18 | TGTGCCAGCTCACTTTCGGGACAAGAGACCCAGTACTTC | CASSLSGQETQYF
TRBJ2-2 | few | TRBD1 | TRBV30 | TGTGCCTGGAATACAGGGGTCCTGAACACCGGGGAGCTGTTTTTT | CAWNTGVLNTGELFF
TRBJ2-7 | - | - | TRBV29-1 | TGCAGCGTGTCTCCAGGGAACTACGAGCAGTACTTC | CSVSPGNYEQYF
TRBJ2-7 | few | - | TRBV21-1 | TGTGCCAGCAGCAGAGAAGTAGACAGGGACTCCATCAGCGAGCAGTACTTC | CASSREVDRDSISEQYF
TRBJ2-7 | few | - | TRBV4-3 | TGCGCCAGCAGCCAAGCGACGCTTGGACGGACCTTTGGCGAGCAGTACTTC | CASSQATLGRTFGEQYF
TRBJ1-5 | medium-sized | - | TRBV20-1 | TGCAGTGCTAGATCCGGGGAGGCCGGAGGTCAGCCCCAGCATTTT | CSARSGEAGGQPQHF